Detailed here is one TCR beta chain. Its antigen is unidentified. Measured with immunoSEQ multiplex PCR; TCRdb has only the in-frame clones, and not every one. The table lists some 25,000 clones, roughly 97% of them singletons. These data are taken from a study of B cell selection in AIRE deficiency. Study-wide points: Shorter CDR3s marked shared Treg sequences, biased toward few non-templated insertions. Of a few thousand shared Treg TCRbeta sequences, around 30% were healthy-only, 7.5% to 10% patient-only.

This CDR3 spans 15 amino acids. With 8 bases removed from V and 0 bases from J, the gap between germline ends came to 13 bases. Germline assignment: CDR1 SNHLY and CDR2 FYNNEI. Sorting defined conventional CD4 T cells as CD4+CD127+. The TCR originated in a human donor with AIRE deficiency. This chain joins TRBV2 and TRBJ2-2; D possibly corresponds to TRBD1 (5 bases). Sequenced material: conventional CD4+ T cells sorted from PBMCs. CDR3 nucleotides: TGTGCCAGCCGCCCGTCCAGGGCGAACACCGGGGAGCTGTTTTTT. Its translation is CASRPSRANTGELFF.